Reported below is one TCR beta chain. The data stem from a study of blood T cell repertoires in COVID-19. On the study more broadly: The United States, Italy and Spain provided the acute and convalescent COVID-19 samples. Sources were T cells, B-cell-depleted T cells, or PBMCs; the material itself was cDNA or gDNA.

Per the original data handling: Quantification of nucleated cells was approximated via reference gene primer amplification. Only in-frame clones appear in the TCRdb table, and some are missing; sequencing was by immunoSEQ multiplex PCR. The V and J calls and clone size come from that table; D and trimming were worked out from the DNA. The sample lists about 51,000 clones; 75% to 85% were seen once. Losses at the gene ends were 4 bases for V and 6 bases for J; bases not matched to a gene: 6. This CDR3 region has 16 residues. Germline CDR1 reads SGDLS; CDR2 reads YYNGEE. Sequenced input: peripheral blood. This receptor was obtained from a human donor with acute or convalescent COVID-19. The donor label of this sample is uncertain. The rearrangement joins TRBV9 to TRBJ2-2, with 13 nucleotides matching TRBD2. The CDR3 loop reads CASSPGLAGVSGELFF. In DNA, the CDR3 is TGTGCCAGCAGCCCAGGACTAGCGGGGGTTTCCGGGGAGCTGTTTTTT.